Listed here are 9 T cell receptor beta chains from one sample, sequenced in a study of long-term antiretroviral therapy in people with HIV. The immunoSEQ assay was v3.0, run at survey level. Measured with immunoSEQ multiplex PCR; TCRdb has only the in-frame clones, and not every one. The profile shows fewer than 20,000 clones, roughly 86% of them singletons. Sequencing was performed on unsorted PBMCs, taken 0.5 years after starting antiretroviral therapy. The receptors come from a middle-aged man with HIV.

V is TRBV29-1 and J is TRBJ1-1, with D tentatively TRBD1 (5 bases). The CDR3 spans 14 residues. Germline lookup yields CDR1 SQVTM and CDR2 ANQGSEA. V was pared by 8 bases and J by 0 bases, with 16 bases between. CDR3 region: CSIWGGKLNTEAFF. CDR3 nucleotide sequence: TGCAGCATCTGGGGGGGAAAACTGAACACTGAAGCTTTCTTT. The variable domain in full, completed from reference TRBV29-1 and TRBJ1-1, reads SAVISQKPSRDICQRGTSLTIQCQVDSQVTMMFWYRQQPGQSLTLIATANQGSEATYESGFVIDKFPISRPNLTFSTLTVSNMSPEDSSIYLCSIWGGKLNTEAFFGQGTRLTVV.

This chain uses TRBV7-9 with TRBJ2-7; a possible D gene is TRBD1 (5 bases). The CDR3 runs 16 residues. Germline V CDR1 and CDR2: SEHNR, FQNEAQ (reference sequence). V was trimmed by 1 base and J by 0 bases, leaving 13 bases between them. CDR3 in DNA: TGTGCCAGCAGCTTAGTAGGGCAGGGCGCCTCCTACGAGCAGTACTTC. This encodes CASSLVGQGASYEQYF.

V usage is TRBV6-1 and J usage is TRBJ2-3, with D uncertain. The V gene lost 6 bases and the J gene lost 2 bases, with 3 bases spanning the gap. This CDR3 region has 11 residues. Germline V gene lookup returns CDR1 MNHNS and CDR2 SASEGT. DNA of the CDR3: TGTGCCAGCAGCGTCACAGATACGCAGTATTTT. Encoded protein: CASSVTDTQYF.

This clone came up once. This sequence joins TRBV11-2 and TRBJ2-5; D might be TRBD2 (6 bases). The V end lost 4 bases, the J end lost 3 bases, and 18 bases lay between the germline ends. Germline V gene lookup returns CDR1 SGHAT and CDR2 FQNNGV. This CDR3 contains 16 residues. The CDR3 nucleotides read TGTGCCAGCAGCTGGCCCACGGGGGTTAATAAAGAGACCCAGTACTTC. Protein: CASSWPTGVNKETQYF.

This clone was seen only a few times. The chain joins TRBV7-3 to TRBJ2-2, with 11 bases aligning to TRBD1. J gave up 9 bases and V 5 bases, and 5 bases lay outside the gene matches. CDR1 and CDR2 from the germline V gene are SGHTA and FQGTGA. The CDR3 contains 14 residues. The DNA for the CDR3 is TGTGCCAGCAGCGAGGGACAGGGGGTTCGGGAGCTGTTTTTT. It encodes CASSEGQGVRELFF.

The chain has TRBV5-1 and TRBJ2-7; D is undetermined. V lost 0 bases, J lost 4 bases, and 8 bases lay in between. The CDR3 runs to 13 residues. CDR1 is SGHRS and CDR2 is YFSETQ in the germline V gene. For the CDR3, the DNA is TGCGCCAGCAGCTTGGACAGACCTTACGAGCAGTACTTC. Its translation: CASSLDRPYEQYF.

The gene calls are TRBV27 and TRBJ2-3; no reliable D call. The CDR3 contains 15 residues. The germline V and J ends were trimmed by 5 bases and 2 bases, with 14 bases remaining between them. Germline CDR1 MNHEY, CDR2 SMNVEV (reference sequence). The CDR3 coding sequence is TGTGCCAGCAGTCCCCGCCGGTTCAACACAGATACGCAGTATTTT. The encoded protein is CASSPRRFNTDTQYF.

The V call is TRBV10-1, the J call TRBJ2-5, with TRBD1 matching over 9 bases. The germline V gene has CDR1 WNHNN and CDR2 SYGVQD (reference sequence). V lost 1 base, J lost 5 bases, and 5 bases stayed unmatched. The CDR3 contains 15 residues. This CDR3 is CASSEFDRGNETQYF. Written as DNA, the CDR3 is TGCGCCAGCAGTGAGTTCGACAGGGGGAATGAGACCCAGTACTTC.

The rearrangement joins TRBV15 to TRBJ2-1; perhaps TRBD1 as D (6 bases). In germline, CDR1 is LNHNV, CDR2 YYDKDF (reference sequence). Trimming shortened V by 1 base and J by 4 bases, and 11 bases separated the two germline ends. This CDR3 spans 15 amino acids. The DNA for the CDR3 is TGTGCCACCAGCAGAGGACAGGAGTCTTACAATGAGCAGTTCTTC. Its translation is CATSRGQESYNEQFF.